Sequencing of this T cell receptor (beta chain) was carried out in a study of T cells after yellow fever vaccination. TCRdb ran MiXCR on the 5' RACE reads and lists one entry per CDR3 protein. The sample includes about 550,000 distinct CDR3 sequences, around 21% seen only once; the top ten take over 11%. The germline CDR1 and CDR2 sequences are MDHEN and SYDVKM. V trimming: 7 bases; J trimming: 5 bases; junction bases outside the gene matches: 17. This CDR3 comprises 16 residues. The chain is built from TRBV28 and TRBJ2-7; 7 nucleotides align to TRBD2. This TCR was sampled from a man aged 25 to 40 who received the YFV17D yellow fever vaccine. Sequenced material: PBMCs, taken 15 days after the yellow fever booster vaccination. DNA for the CDR3: TGTGCCAGCACTATGCCCGGCTTGGGCGGGAGTCACGAGCAGTACTTC. It codes for CASTMPGLGGSHEQYF.